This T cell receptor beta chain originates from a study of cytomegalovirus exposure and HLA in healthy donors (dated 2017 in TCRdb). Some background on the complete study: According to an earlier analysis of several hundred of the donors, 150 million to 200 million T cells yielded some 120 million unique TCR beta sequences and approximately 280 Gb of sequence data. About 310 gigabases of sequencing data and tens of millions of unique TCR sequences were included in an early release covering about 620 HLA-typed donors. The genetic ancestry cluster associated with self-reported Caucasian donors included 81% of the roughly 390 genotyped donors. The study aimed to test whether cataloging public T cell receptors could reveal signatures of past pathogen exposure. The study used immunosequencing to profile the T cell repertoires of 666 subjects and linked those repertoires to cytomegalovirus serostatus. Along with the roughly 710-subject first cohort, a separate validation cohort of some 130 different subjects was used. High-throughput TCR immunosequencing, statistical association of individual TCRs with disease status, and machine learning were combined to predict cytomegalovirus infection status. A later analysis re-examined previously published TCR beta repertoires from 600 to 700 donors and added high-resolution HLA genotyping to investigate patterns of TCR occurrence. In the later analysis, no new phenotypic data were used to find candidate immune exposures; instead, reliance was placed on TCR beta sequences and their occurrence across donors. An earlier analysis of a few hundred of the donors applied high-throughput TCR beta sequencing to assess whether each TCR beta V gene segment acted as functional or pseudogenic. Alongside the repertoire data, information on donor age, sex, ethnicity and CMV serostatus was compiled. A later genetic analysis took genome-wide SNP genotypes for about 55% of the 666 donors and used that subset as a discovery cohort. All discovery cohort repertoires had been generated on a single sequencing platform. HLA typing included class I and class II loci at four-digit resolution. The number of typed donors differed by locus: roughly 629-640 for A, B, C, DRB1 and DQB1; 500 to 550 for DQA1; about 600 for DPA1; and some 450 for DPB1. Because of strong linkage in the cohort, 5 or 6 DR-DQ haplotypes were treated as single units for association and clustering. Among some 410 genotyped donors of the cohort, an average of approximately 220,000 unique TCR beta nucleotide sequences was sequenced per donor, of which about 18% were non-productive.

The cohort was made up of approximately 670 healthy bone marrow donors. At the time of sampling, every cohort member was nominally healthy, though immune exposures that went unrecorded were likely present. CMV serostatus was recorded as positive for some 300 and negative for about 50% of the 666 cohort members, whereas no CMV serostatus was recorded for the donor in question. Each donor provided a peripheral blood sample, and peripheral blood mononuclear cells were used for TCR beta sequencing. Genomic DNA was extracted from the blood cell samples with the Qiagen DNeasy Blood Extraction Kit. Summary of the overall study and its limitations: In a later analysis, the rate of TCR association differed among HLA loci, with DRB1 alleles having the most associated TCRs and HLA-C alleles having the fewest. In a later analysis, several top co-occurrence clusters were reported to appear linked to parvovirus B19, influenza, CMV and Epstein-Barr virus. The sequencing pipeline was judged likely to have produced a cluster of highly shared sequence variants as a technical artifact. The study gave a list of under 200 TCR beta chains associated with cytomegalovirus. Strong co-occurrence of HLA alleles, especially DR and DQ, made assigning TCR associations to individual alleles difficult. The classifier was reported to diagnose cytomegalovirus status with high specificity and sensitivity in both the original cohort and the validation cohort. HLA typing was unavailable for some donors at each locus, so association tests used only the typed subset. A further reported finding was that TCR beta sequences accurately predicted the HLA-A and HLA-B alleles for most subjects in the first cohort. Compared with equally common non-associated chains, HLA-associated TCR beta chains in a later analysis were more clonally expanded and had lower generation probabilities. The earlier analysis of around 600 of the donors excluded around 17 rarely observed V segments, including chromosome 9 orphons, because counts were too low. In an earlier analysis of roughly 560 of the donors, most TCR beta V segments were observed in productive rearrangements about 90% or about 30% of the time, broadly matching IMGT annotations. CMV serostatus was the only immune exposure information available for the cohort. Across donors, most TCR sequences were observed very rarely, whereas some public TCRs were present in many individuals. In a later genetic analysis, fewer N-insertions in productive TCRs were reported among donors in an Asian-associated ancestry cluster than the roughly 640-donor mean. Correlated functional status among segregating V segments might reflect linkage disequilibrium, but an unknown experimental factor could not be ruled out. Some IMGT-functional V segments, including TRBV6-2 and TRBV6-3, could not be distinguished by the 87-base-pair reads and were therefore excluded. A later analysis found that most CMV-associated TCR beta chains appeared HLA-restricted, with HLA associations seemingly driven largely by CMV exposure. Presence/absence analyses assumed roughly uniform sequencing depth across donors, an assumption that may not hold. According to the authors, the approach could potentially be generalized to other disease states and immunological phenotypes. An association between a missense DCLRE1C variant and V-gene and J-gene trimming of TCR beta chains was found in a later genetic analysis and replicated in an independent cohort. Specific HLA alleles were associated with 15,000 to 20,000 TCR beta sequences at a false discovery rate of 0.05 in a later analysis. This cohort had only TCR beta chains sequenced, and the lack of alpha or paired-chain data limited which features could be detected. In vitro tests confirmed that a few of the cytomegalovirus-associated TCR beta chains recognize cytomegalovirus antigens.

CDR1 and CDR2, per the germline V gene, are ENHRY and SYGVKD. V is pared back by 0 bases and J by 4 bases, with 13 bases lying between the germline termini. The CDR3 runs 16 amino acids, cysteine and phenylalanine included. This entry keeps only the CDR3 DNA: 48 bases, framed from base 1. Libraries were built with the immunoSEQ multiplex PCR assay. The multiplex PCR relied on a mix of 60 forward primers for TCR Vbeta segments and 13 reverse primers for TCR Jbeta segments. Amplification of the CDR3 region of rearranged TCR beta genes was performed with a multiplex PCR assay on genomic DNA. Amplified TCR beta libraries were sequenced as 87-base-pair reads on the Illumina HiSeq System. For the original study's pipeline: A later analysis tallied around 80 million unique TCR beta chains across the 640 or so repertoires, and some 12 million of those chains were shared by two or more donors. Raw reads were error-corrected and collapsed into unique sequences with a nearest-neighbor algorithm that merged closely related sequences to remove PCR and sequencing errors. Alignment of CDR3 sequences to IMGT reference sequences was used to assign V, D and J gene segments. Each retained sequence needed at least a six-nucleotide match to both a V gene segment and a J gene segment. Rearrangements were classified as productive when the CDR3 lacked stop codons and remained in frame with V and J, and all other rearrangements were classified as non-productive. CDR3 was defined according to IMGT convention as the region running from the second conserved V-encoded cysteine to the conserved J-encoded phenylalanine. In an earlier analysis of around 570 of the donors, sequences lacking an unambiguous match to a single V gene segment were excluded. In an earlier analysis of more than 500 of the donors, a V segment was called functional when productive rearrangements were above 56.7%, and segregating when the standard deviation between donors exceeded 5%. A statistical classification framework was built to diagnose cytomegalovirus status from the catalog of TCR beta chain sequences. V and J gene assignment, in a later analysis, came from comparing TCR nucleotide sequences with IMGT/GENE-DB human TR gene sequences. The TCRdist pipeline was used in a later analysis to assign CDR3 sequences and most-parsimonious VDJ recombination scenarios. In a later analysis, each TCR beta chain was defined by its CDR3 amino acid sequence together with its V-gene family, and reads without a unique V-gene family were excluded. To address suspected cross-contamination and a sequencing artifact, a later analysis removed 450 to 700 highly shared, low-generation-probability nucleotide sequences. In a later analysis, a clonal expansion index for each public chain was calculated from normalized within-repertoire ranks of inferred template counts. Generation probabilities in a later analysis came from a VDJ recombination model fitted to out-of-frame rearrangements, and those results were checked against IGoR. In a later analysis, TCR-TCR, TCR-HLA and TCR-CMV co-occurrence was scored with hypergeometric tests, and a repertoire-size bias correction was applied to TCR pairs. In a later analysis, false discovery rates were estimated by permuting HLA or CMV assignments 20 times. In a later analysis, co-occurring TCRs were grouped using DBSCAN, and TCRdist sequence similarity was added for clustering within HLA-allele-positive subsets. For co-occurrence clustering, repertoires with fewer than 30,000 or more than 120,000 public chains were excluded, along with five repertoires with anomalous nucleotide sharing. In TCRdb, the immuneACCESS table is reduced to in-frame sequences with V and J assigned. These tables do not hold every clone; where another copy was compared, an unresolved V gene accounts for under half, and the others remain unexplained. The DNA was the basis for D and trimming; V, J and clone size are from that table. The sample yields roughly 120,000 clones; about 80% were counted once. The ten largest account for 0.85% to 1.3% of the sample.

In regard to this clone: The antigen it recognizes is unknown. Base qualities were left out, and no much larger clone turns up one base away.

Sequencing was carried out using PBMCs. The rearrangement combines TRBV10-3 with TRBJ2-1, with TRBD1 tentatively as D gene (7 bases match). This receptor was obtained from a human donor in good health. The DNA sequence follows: TGTGCCATCAGTGAGTCGCAGGGGGGCCTGTACAATGAGCAGTTCTTC. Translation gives CAISESQGGLYNEQFF.